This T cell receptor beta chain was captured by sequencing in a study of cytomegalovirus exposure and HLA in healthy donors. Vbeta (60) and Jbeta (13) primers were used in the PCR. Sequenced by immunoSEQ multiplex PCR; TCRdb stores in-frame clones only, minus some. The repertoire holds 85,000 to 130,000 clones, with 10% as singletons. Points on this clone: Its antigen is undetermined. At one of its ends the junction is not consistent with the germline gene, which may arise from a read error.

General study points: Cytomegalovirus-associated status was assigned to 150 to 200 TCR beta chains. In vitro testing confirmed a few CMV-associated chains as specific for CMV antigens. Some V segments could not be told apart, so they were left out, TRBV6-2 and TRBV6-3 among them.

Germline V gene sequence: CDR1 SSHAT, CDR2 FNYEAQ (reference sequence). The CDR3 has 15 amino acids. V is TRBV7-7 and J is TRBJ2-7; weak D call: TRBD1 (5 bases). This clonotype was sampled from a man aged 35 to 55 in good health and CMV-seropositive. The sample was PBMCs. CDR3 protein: CASSLGQGSSYEQYF. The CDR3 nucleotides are TGTGCTAGCAGCTTAGGGCAGGGAAGCTCCTACGAGCAGTACTTC.